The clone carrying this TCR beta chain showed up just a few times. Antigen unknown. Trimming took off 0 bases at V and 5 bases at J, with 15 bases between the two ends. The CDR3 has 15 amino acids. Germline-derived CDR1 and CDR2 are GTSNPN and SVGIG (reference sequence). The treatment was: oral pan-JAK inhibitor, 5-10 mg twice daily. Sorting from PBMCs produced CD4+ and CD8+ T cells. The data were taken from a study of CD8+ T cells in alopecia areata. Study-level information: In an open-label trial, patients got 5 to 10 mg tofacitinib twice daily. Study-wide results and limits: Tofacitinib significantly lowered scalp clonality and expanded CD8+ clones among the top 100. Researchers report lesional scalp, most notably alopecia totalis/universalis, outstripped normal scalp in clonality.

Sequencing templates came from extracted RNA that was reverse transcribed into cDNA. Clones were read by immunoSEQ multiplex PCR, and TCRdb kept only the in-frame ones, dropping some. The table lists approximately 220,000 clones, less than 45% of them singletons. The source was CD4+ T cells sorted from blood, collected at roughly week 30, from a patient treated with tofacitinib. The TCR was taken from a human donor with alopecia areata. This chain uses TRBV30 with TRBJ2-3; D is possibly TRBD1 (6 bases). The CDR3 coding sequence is TGTGCCTGGAGTGTAGGGGGAAGCCCCGGAGATACGCAGTATTTT. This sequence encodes CAWSVGGSPGDTQYF.